A selection of T cell receptor beta chains follows, all from one sample in a study of post-analysis software for immune sequencing data. MiXCR was run by TCRdb on the PCR reads, yielding one entry per CDR3 protein. The sample contains about 810,000 distinct CDR3 sequences, 53% of which appear only once. The sequenced sample consisted of blood. These receptors originate from a girl between 5 and 17 years old with multiple sclerosis. CDR3s include the opening cysteine and the closing phenylalanine or tryptophan. Clone size is shown for a subset of rows, as once, few, many or a class of expanded clone.

size,V,J,CDR3
-,TRBV9,TRBJ2-6,CASSVAQSPYSGANVLTF
-,TRBV5-5,TRBJ1-1,CASSLVSGQGSTEAFF
-,TRBV12-3/TRBV12-4,TRBJ1-1,CASSFRAELGGAEAFF
few,TRBV7-2,TRBJ1-2,CASSPLGGGYTF
-,TRBV10-3,TRBJ2-5,CAISESILLQETQYF
-,TRBV10-3,TRBJ2-7,CAISESRGTSGSEQYF
once,TRBV7-2,TRBJ2-3,CASSTRDRQDTQYF
-,TRBV25-1,TRBJ1-5,CASICRQPYQPQHF
-,TRBV3-1,TRBJ2-1,CASSLAVGLALNNEQFF
few,TRBV15,TRBJ2-2,CATSRDGRVTTGTGELFF
-,TRBV10-3,-,CAIRGTPDHSYEQYF
-,TRBV15,TRBJ1-1,CATSRGPGTEAFF
once,TRBV30,TRBJ2-5,CAWRSGTSGTVGQTQYF
-,TRBV6-5,TRBJ2-1,CASTNNEKQFF
-,TRBV6-5,TRBJ1-2,CASSYNPGDGYTF
-,TRBV7-9,TRBJ1-6,CASSLTLWHGINSPLHF
-,TRBV7-6,TRBJ2-1,CASTLGPGTGIDEQFF
few,TRBV5-1,TRBJ2-5,CASSLERTGVLKTQYF
once,TRBV3-1,TRBJ2-5,CASSQDWRELETQYF
-,TRBV20-1,TRBJ1-1,CSARDRVRNTEAFF
many,TRBV5-1,TRBJ2-1,CASGSGDSSYNEQFF
few,TRBV7-2,TRBJ2-3,CASSLYRLTDTQYF
-,TRBV12-3/TRBV12-4,TRBJ2-4,CASSPGQGVNIQYF
-,TRBV7-9,TRBJ2-7,CASSLLLASGSHEQYF
few,TRBV6-5,TRBJ1-6,CASGRTYNSPLHF
-,TRBV7-9,TRBJ2-5,CASSFSGTGVWEQYF
-,TRBV6-5,TRBJ1-2,CASSYSRQGAGYTF
few,TRBV20-1,TRBJ2-6,CSAPPAGFSGANVLTF
-,TRBV6-5,TRBJ2-1,CASSYSASPEQFF
-,TRBV25-1,-,CASSGFGQYEQYF
-,TRBV10-3,TRBJ2-5,CAISEAGANHLWYF
-,TRBV6-6,TRBJ2-1,CASSYGERVFYNEQFF
-,TRBV7-9,-,CASSQGANNGYEQYF
-,TRBV21-1,TRBJ2-6,CAILQQKSGANVLTF
-,TRBV5-1,TRBJ2-1,CASSLAPGGNEQFF
few,TRBV5-1,TRBJ1-1,CASSPDDRIVRRDTEAFF
-,TRBV14,TRBJ2-3,CASRQQDRADTQYF
many,TRBV7-2,TRBJ1-6,CASSFLPGSSNSPLHF
-,TRBV6-4,TRBJ2-1,CASSASGLASGRHEQFF
-,TRBV4-2,TRBJ1-6,CASSQALDLAPLHF
few,TRBV20-1,TRBJ2-7,CSARATTSGSIYEQYF
-,TRBV12-5,TRBJ1-1,CASGNRAINTEAFF
-,TRBV4-1,TRBJ2-4,CASSGRQGGDIQYF
few,TRBV7-9,TRBJ2-1,CASSFRGANLDEQFF
-,TRBV5-5,TRBJ2-1,CASSLEWGFEQFF
-,TRBV25-1,TRBJ2-2,CASRLAGETGELFF
-,TRBV7-8,-,CASSYHRTRETQYF
once,TRBV6-5,TRBJ1-2,CASSYLGPLYGYTF
-,TRBV2,TRBJ2-1,CASSYNRDRYYNEQFF
-,TRBV10-3,TRBJ2-1,CAITADITSYNEQFF
once,TRBV24-1,TRBJ2-2,CATSDPPGGDTNTGELFF
few,TRBV12-3/TRBV12-4,TRBJ2-5,CASSPDRVKYF
-,TRBV7-8,TRBJ2-5,CASSSPVWSQETQYF
-,TRBV12-3/TRBV12-4,TRBJ1-5,CASSLGQTTLRGNQPQHF
once,TRBV5-1,-,CASSFTGRRDYEQYF
-,TRBV7-6,TRBJ2-6,CASSPQDRDLSGANVLTF